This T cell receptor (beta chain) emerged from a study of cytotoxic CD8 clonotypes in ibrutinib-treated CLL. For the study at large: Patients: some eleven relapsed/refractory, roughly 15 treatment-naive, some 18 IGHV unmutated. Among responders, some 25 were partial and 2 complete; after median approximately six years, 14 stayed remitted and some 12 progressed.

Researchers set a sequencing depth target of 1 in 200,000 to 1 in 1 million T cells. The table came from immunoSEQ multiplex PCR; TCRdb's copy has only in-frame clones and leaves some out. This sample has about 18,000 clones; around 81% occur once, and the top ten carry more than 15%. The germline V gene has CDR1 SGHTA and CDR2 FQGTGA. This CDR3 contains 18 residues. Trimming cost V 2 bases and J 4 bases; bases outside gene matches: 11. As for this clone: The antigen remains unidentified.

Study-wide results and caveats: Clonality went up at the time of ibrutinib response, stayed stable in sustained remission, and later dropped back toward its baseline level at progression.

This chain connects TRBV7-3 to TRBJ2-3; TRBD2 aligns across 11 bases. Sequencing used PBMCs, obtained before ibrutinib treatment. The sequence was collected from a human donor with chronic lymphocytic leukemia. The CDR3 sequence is CASSLGQSGGLAADTQYF. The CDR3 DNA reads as TGTGCCAGCAGCTTAGGCCAGTCCGGGGGACTAGCGGCAGATACGCAGTATTTT.